Below are 15 T cell receptor beta chains sequenced from a single sample in a study of T cells in women clearing cervical HPV infection. The table came from immunoSEQ multiplex PCR; TCRdb's copy has only in-frame clones and leaves some out. Here the sample table reports over 25,000 clones. Specimen: blood buffy coat. Receptor source: a woman between 18 and 70 years old with a cervical HPV16 infection that either progressed to CIN3+ or cleared (not recorded which).

Points on this clone: The CDR3 end is not reached by the read, which stops 3 residues before it; the germline J gene fills it in. The chain recombines TRBV4-1 with TRBJ2-7; 7 bases are shared with TRBD1. The CDR3 has 14 amino acids. After removal of 3 bases from V and 1 base from J, the junction contained 3 bases not matched to a gene. CDR1 and CDR2 (germline): MGHRA, YSYEKL. This CDR3 reads CASSQPGQSYEQYF. CDR3 DNA, as far as it was read: TGCGCCAGCAGCCAGCCGGGACAGTCCTACGAG.

Points on this clone: The sequence runs out 3 residues before the end of the CDR3; the remainder is reconstructed from the germline J gene. The chain carries TRBV7-9 and TRBJ1-2; D call uncertain. Per germline, CDR1 SEHNR and CDR2 FQNEAQ (reference sequence). The CDR3 runs to 14 residues. CDR3 bases read: TGTGCCAGCAGCTTTGCTAGCGGTTATGACGAC. It translates to CASSFASGYDD. The full CDR3 sequence reads CASSFASGYDDYTF.

As for this clone: From the germline J gene comes the end of the CDR3, since the read stops 3 residues before it. The rearrangement uses TRBV19 and TRBJ1-5, with D maybe TRBD1 (5 bases). The CDR3 extends over 16 amino acids. V dropped 3 bases and J dropped 1 base, with 13 bases sitting between them. Per the germline V gene, CDR1 is LNHDA and CDR2 is SQIVND (reference sequence). CDR3 in amino acids: CASSIGRQMSNQPQHF. CDR3 DNA, as far as it was read: TGTGCCAGTAGTATTGGGAGACAGATGAGCAATCAGCCC.

To note about this clone: The sequence runs out 3 residues before the end of the CDR3; the remainder is reconstructed from the germline J gene. The chain uses TRBV30 and TRBJ1-1; D might be TRBD1 (5 bases). Trimming shortened V by 2 bases and J by 4 bases, and 17 bases separated the two germline ends. Germline V gene sequence: CDR1 GTSNPN, CDR2 SVGIG (reference sequence). The CDR3 covers 15 residues. The CDR3 loop reads CAWSLGGGMFTEAFF. CDR3 bases read: TGTGCCTGGAGTCTCGGTGGGGGGATGTTCACTGAA.

To note about this clone: The read is 3 residues too short to cover the CDR3 end, so that end is filled in from the germline J gene. V is TRBV5-1 and J is TRBJ2-7; a weak D match, TRBD1 (5 bases). V was trimmed by 0 bases and J by 5 bases, leaving 12 bases between them. This CDR3 region has 14 residues. CDR1 SGHRS and CDR2 YFSETQ come from the germline V gene. CDR3 DNA, as far as it was read: TGCGCCAGCAGCTTGGATCGTACAGGAGACGAG. Its translation: CASSLDRTGDE. The CDR3 in its entirety is CASSLDRTGDEQYF.

On this clone itself: Sequencing ends 3 residues short of the CDR3 end; the germline J gene provides the rest. This rearrangement joins TRBV27 to TRBJ2-7, with 9 nucleotides matching TRBD1. V lost 5 bases to trimming and J lost 3 bases; unmatched junction nucleotides: 5. The CDR3 runs to 14 residues. The germline gives CDR1 MNHEY, CDR2 SMNVEV (reference sequence). CDR3 sequence: CASSLGTGNYEQYF. Partial CDR3 DNA: TGTGCCAGCAGTCTAGGGACAGGGAACTACGAG.

A note on this clone: Read coverage stops 3 residues before the CDR3 terminus; the germline J gene supplies the remainder. The rearrangement joins TRBV28 to TRBJ2-2, with 8 bases fitting TRBD1. V trimming: 4 bases; J trimming: 5 bases; junction bases outside the gene matches: 3. This CDR3 comprises 14 residues. Germline assignment: CDR1 MDHEN and CDR2 SYDVKM. This CDR3 is CASSSRGQTGELFF. The covered CDR3 bases are TGTGCCAGCAGTTCCAGGGGGCAGACCGGGGAG.

A note on this clone: Coverage ceases 3 residues before the CDR3 finishes, and the germline J gene fills in the end. V and J are TRBV5-4 and TRBJ1-2; the D is unclear. The length of the CDR3 is 14 residues. Germline CDR1 SGHNT, CDR2 YYREEE (reference sequence). With 1 base removed from V and 0 bases from J, the gap between germline ends came to 7 bases. The sequenced CDR3 bases are TGTGCCAGCAGCTTGAGTGGCTCTAACTATGGC. This sequence encodes CASSLSGSNYG. The entire CDR3 sequence reads CASSLSGSNYGYTF.

On this clone: The read ends 3 residues early relative to the CDR3; the germline J gene fills the gap. The genes are TRBV5-4 and TRBJ1-4; TRBD1 matches 9 bases. The CDR3 spans 14 residues. V lost 4 bases and J lost 7; bases outside the gene matches: 5. Germline-derived CDR1 and CDR2 are SGHNT and YYREEE (reference sequence). The sequenced CDR3 bases are TGTGCCAGCAGCGGGACAGGGATGGGTGAAAAA. It is translated as CASSGTGMGEK. The whole CDR3 protein is CASSGTGMGEKLFF. Based on the CDR3 plus reference TRBV5-4 and TRBJ1-4, the full variable domain is ETGVTQSPTHLIKTRGQQVTLRCSSQSGHNTVSWYQQALGQGPQFIFQYYREEENGRGNFPPRFSGLQFPNYSSELNVNALELDDSALYLCASSGTGMGEKLFFGSGTQLSVL.

CDR3 DNA (partial): TGCGCCAGCAGCTTGGGATACCGGACAGGCCATACAACTAATGAAAAG. As protein: CASSLGYRTGHTTNEK. Given in full, the CDR3 is CASSLGYRTGHTTNEKLFF. This chain uses TRBV5-1 with TRBJ2-2; 7 bases agree with TRBD1. With the read ending 3 residues before the CDR3 end, the germline J gene is used to fill in that end. Germline CDR1 reads SGHRS; CDR2 reads YFSETQ. This CDR3 comprises 19 residues.

Details on this clone: The read ends 3 residues shy of where the CDR3 ends; the end is completed using the germline J gene. The chain carries TRBV19 and TRBJ1-1; D gene uncertain. The V gene lost 3 bases and the J gene lost 7 bases, with 12 bases spanning the gap. The CDR3 spans 13 residues. Germline values: CDR1 LNHDA, CDR2 SQIVND (reference sequence). The CDR3 bases that were read are TGTGCCAGTAGTATGAATCCTAGAGGTGAA. It codes for CASSMNPRGE. The full-length CDR3 reads as CASSMNPRGEAFF.

Comments on this clone: The CDR3 is cut off 3 residues early in the read; its end comes from the germline J gene. The V gene is TRBV20-1, the J gene TRBJ2-3, with D possibly being TRBD2 (7 bases). The CDR3 length is 20 residues. In germline, CDR1 is DFQATT, CDR2 SNEGSKA (reference sequence). V lost 0 bases and J lost 2, with 27 bases in between. The DNA read from the CDR3 is TGCAGTGCTAGAGAGATAGGGGGAGGGGCTAGCAGTCGAATCACAGATACG. As protein: CSAREIGGGASSRITDT. The CDR3 reads in full as CSAREIGGGASSRITDTQYF.

Comments on this clone: The CDR3 goes on 3 residues after the read ends, and that part is filled in from the germline J gene. This chain joins TRBV11-2 and TRBJ1-5; 12 nucleotides line up with TRBD1. CDR3 length: 15 amino acids. The V gene's germline CDR1 is SGHAT and CDR2 FQNNGV. V lost 3 bases, J lost 4 bases, and 1 base stayed unmatched. This chain's CDR3 is CASSLGQGANQPQHF. CDR3 DNA (partial): TGTGCCAGCAGCTTGGGACAGGGGGCTAATCAGCCC. Supplemented by reference TRBV11-2 and TRBJ1-5, the full variable domain reads EAGVAQSPRYKIIEKRQSVAFWCNPISGHATLYWYQQILGQGPKLLIQFQNNGVVDDSQLPKDRFSAERLKGVDSTLKIQPAKLEDSAVYLCASSLGQGANQPQHFGDGTRLSIL.

Concerning this clone: The read finishes 3 residues shy of the CDR3 end, and the germline J gene is used to complete it. The V gene is TRBV7-8, the J gene TRBJ2-1; 7 nucleotides match TRBD2. Unmatched junction bases numbered 14, after V lost 4 bases and J lost 8 bases. In germline, CDR1 is SGHVS, CDR2 FQNEAQ. The CDR3 has 16 amino acids. The DNA read from the CDR3 is TGTGCCAGCAGCTCAGGAAGACTAGCAATGAATGATGAG. Amino acid sequence: CASSSGRLAMNDE. The CDR3 reads in full as CASSSGRLAMNDEQFF.

With respect to this clone: Coverage ceases 3 residues before the CDR3 finishes, and the germline J gene fills in the end. The rearrangement uses TRBV5-1 and TRBJ2-3, with D uncertain. Trimming removed 3 bases at V and 1 base at J, with 9 bases between. CDR3 length: 14 residues. The germline CDR1 and CDR2 sequences are SGHRS and YFSETQ. CDR3 DNA, as far as it was read: TGCGCCAGCAGCTCTGAAAGGGGCACAGATACG. This codes for CASSSERGTDT. The whole CDR3 sequence is CASSSERGTDTQYF.